A selection of T cell receptor beta chains follows, all from one sample in a study of blood T cell repertoires in COVID-19. The repertoire was sequenced with immunoSEQ multiplex PCR; TCRdb's copy has only in-frame clones and lacks some. Seen here are 190,000 or so clones, around 84% observed once, and the top ten hold 2.5% to 3%. Material for sequencing was peripheral blood. The receptors here all came from a man aged 35 to 55 with active or convalescent COVID-19. The CDR3 runs from the conserved cysteine through the conserved F or W. A D gene is named only where the DNA matches it firmly. Clone size is stated in some rows and not others, as once, few, many or a class when expanded.

v_gene	abundance	d_gene	j_gene	CDR3nt	CDR3aa
TRBV7-2	-	TRBD2	TRBJ2-1	TGTGCCAGCAGCCCCCGGACTAGCGGGTACAATGAGCAGTTCTTC	CASSPRTSGYNEQFF
TRBV2	-	-	TRBJ1-2	TGTGCCAGCAGTGCCCCGACGGCGGGAACCTATGGCTACACCTTC	CASSAPTAGTYGYTF
TRBV9	-	TRBD2	TRBJ2-7	TGTGCCAGCAGCGGAACCGGGACTAGCGGGGCCGAGCAGTACTTC	CASSGTGTSGAEQYF
TRBV19	-	TRBD2	TRBJ2-3	TGTGCCAGTAGTATATCCACTGATAGCGGGGGGATCACAGATACGCAGTATTTT	CASSISTDSGGITDTQYF
TRBV5-6	-	TRBD1	TRBJ2-7	TGTGCCAGCAGCTTGGACAGGGGATACGAGCAGTACTTC	CASSLDRGYEQYF
TRBV24-1	once	-	TRBJ2-5	TGTGCCACCAGTGATTTAAAGGCTGGGCAGCAAGAGACCCAGTACTTC	CATSDLKAGQQETQYF
TRBV5-4	-	TRBD2	TRBJ2-3	TGTGCCAGCGGGACTAGTGGCACAGATACGCAGTATTTT	CASGTSGTDTQYF
TRBV18	once	TRBD1	TRBJ2-7	TGTGCCAGCTCACCCCGGGACAGGGTATTTTACGAGCAGTACTTC	CASSPRDRVFYEQYF
TRBV19	-	-	TRBJ2-3	TGTGCCGCCGGGGGACCTAGCACAGATACGCAGTATTTT	CAAGGPSTDTQYF
TRBV5-4	-	TRBD2	TRBJ2-5	TGTGCCAGCAGCTCCCAAGCGGGGGGCAGCAAAGAGACCCAGTACTTC	CASSSQAGGSKETQYF
TRBV2	-	-	TRBJ1-4	TGTGCCAGCGGAGACAGATCACCTAATGAAAAACTGTTTTTT	CASGDRSPNEKLFF
TRBV29-1	-	-	TRBJ1-2	TGCAGCGTTGTCCCCTATGGTGACTATGGCTACACCTTC	CSVVPYGDYGYTF
TRBV6-5	-	-	TRBJ2-2	TGTGCCAGCAGTTACACGGGACTTCTCACCGGGGAGCTGTTTTTT	CASSYTGLLTGELFF
TRBV30	-	-	TRBJ1-4	TGTGCCTGGAGCATCATTGAGACAGCGAATGAAAAACTGTTTTTT	CAWSIIETANEKLFF
TRBV7-9	-	-	TRBJ2-2	TGTGCCAGCAGCATATCCGGGGGAACCGGGGAGCTGTTTTTT	CASSISGGTGELFF
TRBV15	-	-	TRBJ2-6	TGTGCCACCAGCAGAGATCGACCGGGGGACCCCTCTGGGGCCAACGTCCTGACTTTC	CATSRDRPGDPSGANVLTF
TRBV15	-	TRBD1	TRBJ1-4	TGTGCCACCAGCAGAGAAGGGACAGGGCCTAGTAATGAAAAACTGTTTTTT	CATSREGTGPSNEKLFF
TRBV7-3	-	TRBD2	TRBJ2-2	TGTGCCAGCAGCCAAAAGAGACTAGCGGGGGACCCGCGGTACACCGGGGAGCTGTTTTTT	CASSQKRLAGDPRYTGELFF
TRBV12-3/TRBV12-4	-	-	TRBJ1-1	TGTGCCAGCAGTCTAGACCGGGACACTGAAGCTTTCTTT	CASSLDRDTEAFF
TRBV7-8	-	-	TRBJ1-1	TGTGCCAGCAGCTTCGCGGGCACTGAAGCTTTCTTT	CASSFAGTEAFF
TRBV7-9	-	TRBD1	TRBJ2-1	TGTGCCAGCAGCCCGCGGGACAGGGCCCACAATGAGCAGTTCTTC	CASSPRDRAHNEQFF
TRBV21-1	once	-	TRBJ1-1	TGTGCCAGCAGCAAAGGGACAGTCATAATGAACACTGAAGCTTTCTTT	CASSKGTVIMNTEAFF
TRBV2	-	TRBD1	TRBJ2-7	TGTGCCAGCAGGACCGGGACAGGTGGCTACGAGCAGTACTTC	CASRTGTGGYEQYF
TRBV28	few	TRBD1	TRBJ1-6	TGTGCCAGCAGCTTGTCCGGGGGACAGTATAATTCACCCCTCCACTTT	CASSLSGGQYNSPLHF
TRBV29-1	once	-	TRBJ2-1	TGCAGCGTTCGGGGGGACACCTATTACAATGAGCAGTTCTTC	CSVRGDTYYNEQFF
TRBV27	-	TRBD2	TRBJ2-5	TGTGCCAGCAGTCTCCTAGCGGGGGGCGGGGAGACCCAGTACTTC	CASSLLAGGGETQYF
TRBV11-2	-	-	TRBJ1-4	TGTGCCAGCAAAGGTGCAGACCAAGGAGGGGAAAAACTGTTTTTT	CASKGADQGGEKLFF
TRBV27	-	-	TRBJ2-2	TGTGCCAGCAGTTTTCTTGCGACAGATTGGGCCGGGGAGCTGTTTTTT	CASSFLATDWAGELFF
TRBV4-1	-	-	TRBJ2-1	TGCGCCAGCAGCCAAGATAACAGGGACATGGGTGAGCAGTTCTTC	CASSQDNRDMGEQFF
TRBV7-2	-	-	TRBJ1-1	TGTGCCAGCAGCACCTTGGGTGGGGGCTTGGCTGAAGCTTTCTTT	CASSTLGGGLAEAFF
TRBV5-1	-	TRBD2	TRBJ2-7	TGCGCCAGCAGCTTGGGGGCGGGTAGCGGGGGCCTATCCTACGAGCAGTACTTC	CASSLGAGSGGLSYEQYF
TRBV28	-	-	TRBJ1-2	TGTGCCAGCAGTTTTAGGGACTTCTATAACTATGGCTACACCTTC	CASSFRDFYNYGYTF
TRBV6-2/TRBV6-3	few	TRBD1	TRBJ2-3	TGTGCCAGCAGTTACTTCCGGGACAGGGGGCGGGATACGCAGTATTTT	CASSYFRDRGRDTQYF
TRBV5-4	many	-	TRBJ2-7	TGTGCCAGCAGCTTGGGGGTCGGAGCGGCGGGCGACGAGCAGTACTTC	CASSLGVGAAGDEQYF
TRBV10-3	-	-	TRBJ2-5	TGTGCCATCAGCACGACTAGGGGAGAGACCCAGTACTTC	CAISTTRGETQYF
TRBV9	-	TRBD2	TRBJ2-2	TGTGCCAGCAGCCCTACTAGCGGGAGCACCGGGGAGCTGTTTTTT	CASSPTSGSTGELFF
TRBV3-1/TRBV3-2	-	-	TRBJ1-1	TGTGCCAGCAGCCCACTGGAAGGCAGGGGGAACACTGAAGCTTTCTTT	CASSPLEGRGNTEAFF
TRBV10-1	-	-	TRBJ1-2	TGCGCCAGCAGTCAGACACAGTCCTATGGCTACACCTTC	CASSQTQSYGYTF
TRBV18	once	TRBD1	TRBJ2-1	TGTGCCAGCTCACCGTCGGACAGGCCGACGGGGAATGAGCAGTTCTTC	CASSPSDRPTGNEQFF
TRBV7-2	once	TRBD1	TRBJ1-5	TGTGCCAGCAGCTTAAAGGGACAGGGGAACCAGCCCCAGCATTTT	CASSLKGQGNQPQHF
TRBV6-4	-	TRBD1	TRBJ2-3	TGTGCCAGCAGTGAAGGGACAGGGTCAGATACGCAGTATTTT	CASSEGTGSDTQYF
TRBV6-2/TRBV6-3	-	TRBD2	TRBJ2-2	TGTGCCAGCAGTTACTCTCCTAGCGGGGTCTTGGCCACCGGGGAGCTGTTTTTT	CASSYSPSGVLATGELFF
TRBV18	-	TRBD1	TRBJ1-2	TGTGCCAGCTCACCCGACGGACAGGGGTGGGGCTACACCTTC	CASSPDGQGWGYTF
TRBV11-3	-	TRBD2	TRBJ2-1	TGTGCCAGCAGCCCCGGGGCGGGGGGGGGCCCGCGGCATGAGCAGTTCTTC	CASSPGAGGGPRHEQFF
TRBV19	-	-	TRBJ1-2	TGTGCCAGTAGTACCCTAGAGACCACTATAAGTGGCTACACCTTC	CASSTLETTISGYTF
TRBV7-9	-	-	TRBJ2-2	TGTGCCAGCAGCTTGACAGCCTCGACCGGGGAGCTGTTTTTT	CASSLTASTGELFF
TRBV6-1	-	-	TRBJ1-1	TGTGCCAGCAGTGAATCGCAGATGGGGGCCACTGAAGCTTTCTTT	CASSESQMGATEAFF
TRBV5-1	-	TRBD1	TRBJ2-1	TGCGCCAGCAGCTTGGGGGCAGGGGGAAGCAATGAGCAGTTCTTC	CASSLGAGGSNEQFF
TRBV7-3	-	TRBD2	TRBJ2-5	TGTGCCAGCAGCCGCAGCGGGGGGAACCAAGAGACCCAGTACTTC	CASSRSGGNQETQYF
TRBV10-3	-	-	TRBJ1-5	TGTGCCATCAGTGAGTCTCCCGTTCAGCCCCAGCATTTT	CAISESPVQPQHF
TRBV18	-	TRBD2	TRBJ2-1	TGTGCCAGCTCACCAGTGGGAGCGGGGGGAAATGAGCAGTTCTTC	CASSPVGAGGNEQFF
TRBV7-2	-	TRBD1	TRBJ1-2	TGTGCCAGCAGCTCAGGGGGACAGGGTTTTAATCTTGGCTACACCTTC	CASSSGGQGFNLGYTF
TRBV30	-	-	TRBJ2-5	TGTGCCTGGAGTGTGGCGGGCTTCCAAGAGACCCAGTACTTC	CAWSVAGFQETQYF
TRBV18	-	-	TRBJ1-3	TGTGCCAGCTCAACGGACTTTGGAAACACCATATATTTT	CASSTDFGNTIYF